Detailed here is one TCR beta chain. One end of the junction varies from germline; a read error may be responsible. This CDR3 contains 16 residues. The germline gives CDR1 SGHTA, CDR2 FQGNSA. It was with a sample-barcoded 5' primer and a J-beta primer mix that a second PCR of roughly 7 to 12 cycles was run. Each CDR3 protein is one row after TCRdb ran MiXCR on the 5' RACE reads. The sample records roughly 1.9 million distinct CDR3 sequences, approximately 40% being singletons. No fewer than 7 million PBMCs went into each sample. The sample comes from a study of blood T cells in healthy people across ages. The overall study: About one barcoded TCR beta cDNA was captured per two T cells.

The V and J genes are TRBV7-2 and TRBJ2-7; 7 bases line up with TRBD1. The DNA end lines up better with TRBJ2-5; the J call may be wrong. Sequences were obtained from blood. This TCR was recovered from a human donor in good health. The CDR3 DNA is TGTGTCAGCAGCTTACGAAGGGGGCTAGGGGTTGAGACCCAGTACTTC. The encoded protein is CVSSLRRGLGVETQYF.